The 25 T cell receptor beta chains below were found in one sample sequenced in a study of blood T cell repertoires in COVID-19. The protocol was immunoSEQ multiplex PCR, while the TCRdb copy is restricted to in-frame clones and leaves out a portion. The sample includes approximately 250,000 clones, roughly four fifths of them seen just once. The sequencing input was PBMCs or T cells enriched from blood (not recorded which). These receptors were taken from a man aged 30 to 39 with acute COVID-19.

V gene TRBV5-8 combines with J gene TRBJ2-3; 8 bases align to TRBD2. CDR3 length: 14 residues. Trimming cost V 0 bases and J 7 bases; bases outside gene matches: 4. Germline assignment: CDR1 SGHTS and CDR2 YDEGEE. As DNA, the CDR3 is TGTGCCAGCAGCTTGGAGAGCGGGAGTAATACGCAGTATTTT. The encoded protein is CASSLESGSNTQYF.

This clone has just a few counts. The chain has TRBV14 and TRBJ1-2; D is perhaps TRBD1 (6 bases). Trimming removed 3 bases from V and 9 bases from J, with 17 bases in between. CDR1 and CDR2 from the germline V gene are SGHDN and FVKESK. This CDR3 is built from 14 residues. This CDR3 is CASSHATGGYRYTF. The CDR3, as DNA: TGTGCCAGCAGCCATGCGACAGGAGGTTATCGCTACACCTTC.

This chain links TRBV7-9 with TRBJ1-2, with 12 positions matching TRBD1. The CDR3 is 14 residues long. Germline V lookup: CDR1 SEHNR, CDR2 FQNEAQ (reference sequence). V lost 6 bases to trimming and J lost 8 bases; unmatched junction nucleotides: 7. CDR3 residues: CASRFPGQGAGYTF. The CDR3 bases are TGTGCCAGCAGGTTTCCGGGACAGGGGGCCGGCTACACCTTC.

This rearrangement joins TRBV24-1 to TRBJ1-2; 7 bases fit TRBD1. Trimming cost V 1 base and J 8 bases; bases outside gene matches: 3. The germline V gene has CDR1 KGHDR and CDR2 SFDVKD. The CDR3 loop spans 13 amino acids. CDR3 DNA sequence: TGTGCCACCAGTGATTTACAGGGGATCGGCTACACCTTC. This codes for CATSDLQGIGYTF.

The V gene is TRBV5-6, the J gene TRBJ1-6; D unresolved. The CDR3 sequence is 16 residues long. Trimming removed 3 bases from V and 7 bases from J, with 17 bases in between. Germline CDR1 is SGHDT and CDR2 is YYEEEE. CDR3 amino acids: CASSSYRTAQNSPLHF. The CDR3 coding sequence is TGTGCCAGCAGCTCGTACCGGACTGCTCAGAATTCACCCCTCCACTTT.

This clone was seen just once. The CDR3 reads CAWMYRPSSGNTIYF. CDR3 DNA sequence: TGTGCCTGGATGTACAGGCCGAGCTCTGGAAACACCATATATTTT. The chain combines TRBV30 with TRBJ1-3, with D possibly being TRBD1 (5 bases). This CDR3 spans 15 amino acids. CDR1 is GTSNPN and CDR2 is SVGIG in the germline V gene (reference sequence). The germline V and J ends were trimmed by 4 bases and 0 bases, with 13 bases remaining between them.

The V and J genes are TRBV29-1 and TRBJ2-5; TRBD2 is a possible D gene (6 bases). In germline, CDR1 is SQVTM, CDR2 ANQGSEA. This CDR3 has 11 amino acids. Trimming stripped 6 bases from V and 12 bases from J, with 17 bases between. CDR3 amino acids: CSVRPRDSEYF. The CDR3 nucleotides read TGCAGCGTGAGACCCCGGGACTCGGAGTACTTC.

The chain has TRBV11-3 and TRBJ2-2; 7 bases are a match to TRBD2. Trimming at V came to 1 base and at J to 6 bases, leaving 8 bases not matched to a gene. Germline-derived CDR1 and CDR2 are SGHNT and YENEEA. This CDR3 region has 16 residues. CDR3 nucleotides: TGTGCCAGCAGCTTAGCCGGCGGGAGAGCGGCCGGGGAGCTGTTTTTT. Amino acids: CASSLAGGRAAGELFF.

The chain joins TRBV5-1 to TRBJ1-1, with D tentatively TRBD1 (5 bases). Germline CDR1 reads SGHRS; CDR2 reads YFSETQ. CDR3 length: 16 amino acids. Trimming pared 0 bases from V and 0 bases from J, leaving 12 bases between. CDR3 loop: CASSLVSAGMNTEAFF. The CDR3 bases are TGCGCCAGCAGCTTGGTTTCCGCAGGGATGAACACTGAAGCTTTCTTT.

The chain uses TRBV21-1 and TRBJ1-1; the tabulated D call, TRBD1, remains unverified against the DNA. TRBV21-1 is a pseudogene locus. CDR3 length: 17 residues. The DNA for the CDR3 is TGTGCCAGCCCGAGAGCCCGGGACAGAGTCATGAACACTGAAGCTTTCTTT. It translates to CASPRARDRVMNTEAFF.

CDR3 bases: TGTGCCACCAGCCAAGCAGGGTTAGACACTGAAGCTTTCTTT. This codes for CATSQAGLDTEAFF. The chain combines TRBV24-1 with TRBJ1-1; TRBD1 might be the D (5 bases). Germline V gene data show CDR1 as KGHDR and CDR2 as SFDVKD. CDR3 size: 14 residues. V lost 7 bases and J 3 bases, leaving 14 bases between the germline ends.

The chain couples TRBV19 to TRBJ1-1; D call uncertain. The V gene's germline CDR1 is LNHDA and CDR2 SQIVND (reference sequence). V was shortened by 0 bases and J by 2 bases, with 10 bases between the two germline ends. The CDR3 spans 15 residues. As DNA, the CDR3 is TGTGCCAGTAGTATAGATAGAACCCCAAACACTGAAGCTTTCTTT. It encodes CASSIDRTPNTEAFF. Complete variable domain (other parts from reference TRBV19 and TRBJ1-1): DGGITQSPKYLFRKEGQNVTLSCEQNLNHDAMYWYRQDPGQGLRLIYYSQIVNDFQKGDIAEGYSVSREKKESFPLTVTSAQKNPTAFYLCASSIDRTPNTEAFFGQGTRLTVV.

This clone was seen many times. The chain couples TRBV10-3 to TRBJ2-2, with 10 nucleotides matching TRBD2. Germline CDR1 is ENHRY and CDR2 is SYGVKD. V trimming: 5 bases; J trimming: 6 bases; junction bases outside the gene matches: 6. The CDR3 covers 15 residues. CDR3 sequence (DNA): TGTGCCATCAGTCCTAGCGGGGGCCACGCCGGGGAGCTGTTTTTT. Its protein product is CAISPSGGHAGELFF.

The rearrangement uses TRBV19 and TRBJ1-6; TRBD1 agrees at 9 bases. Germline V gene lookup returns CDR1 LNHDA and CDR2 SQIVND (reference sequence). This CDR3 spans 15 amino acids. Trimming removed 3 bases from V and 10 bases from J; junction bases left unmatched: 7. As DNA, the CDR3 is TGTGCCAGTAGTATTGGGGACAGGGAAGAATCACCCCTCCACTTT. Its translation: CASSIGDREESPLHF.

As for this clone: One end of the junction fails to match germline, which may point to a read error. The V call is TRBV5-1, the J call TRBJ2-5, with TRBD2 matching over 14 bases. The germline V gene encodes CDR1 SGHRS and CDR2 YFSETQ. CDR3 length equals 17 residues. The CDR3 here is CASSLGTSGSVRETQYF. In DNA form, the CDR3 reads TGTGCCAGCAGCTTGGGGACTAGCGGGAGTGTTCGCGAGACCCAGTACTTC.

V is TRBV10-2 and J is TRBJ2-5; D is perhaps TRBD1 (5 bases). With 5 bases removed from V and 2 bases from J, the gap between germline ends came to 12 bases. The CDR3 has 14 residues. Per the germline V gene, CDR1 is WSHSY and CDR2 is SAAADI. Written as DNA, the CDR3 is TGCGCCAGCAGTTGGGGCGGACCACAAGAGACCCAGTACTTC. Its translation is CASSWGGPQETQYF.

As concerns this clone: One end of the junction is discordant with germline, which a read error may explain. The chain recombines TRBV30 with TRBJ1-1, with D perhaps matching TRBD1 (6 bases). Germline V gene data show CDR1 as GTSNPN and CDR2 as SVGIG (reference sequence). The CDR3 spans 12 residues. The CDR3 region is CAWGTGNPEAFF. The DNA of the CDR3 is TGTGCCTGGGGCACAGGGAACCCTGAAGCTTTCTTT.

The chain is built from TRBV29-1 and TRBJ2-3; 7 nucleotides line up with TRBD1. The CDR3 totals 12 residues. The J segment lost 2 bases and the V segment lost 8 bases, leaving 4 bases of the junction unmatched. CDR1 SQVTM and CDR2 ANQGSEA come from the germline V gene. The CDR3: CSLDRATDTQYF. For the CDR3, the DNA is TGCAGCCTCGACAGGGCCACAGATACGCAGTATTTT.

This sequence joins TRBV5-1 and TRBJ1-6; no clear D gene. V lost 5 bases and J lost 5, with 5 bases in between. The CDR3 has 12 amino acids. CDR1 is SGHRS, CDR2 YFSETQ, per germline. The CDR3 sequence is CASRTDNSPLHF. The CDR3 bases are TGCGCCAGCAGAACAGATAATTCACCCCTCCACTTT.

This clone was observed a single time. The chain couples TRBV6-1 to TRBJ1-2; TRBD1 aligns across 7 bases. In germline, CDR1 is MNHNS, CDR2 SASEGT. The trim removed 4 bases at V and 0 bases at J, leaving 11 bases unmatched. This CDR3 is built from 17 residues. CDR3 region: CASSGELGQLTNYGYTF. The CDR3 DNA reads TGTGCCAGCAGTGGCGAACTGGGACAGCTAACTAACTATGGCTACACCTTC.

This clone was counted between two and nine times. The chain recombines TRBV9 with TRBJ2-1; 9 nucleotides align to TRBD2. Germline V gene sequence: CDR1 SGDLS, CDR2 YYNGEE. The CDR3 is made up of 16 amino acids. The V and J ends lost 4 bases and 1 base, in that order; junction bases with no gene match: 6. DNA of the CDR3: TGTGCCAGCAGCTCTTACGCGGGGGGGTCCTACAATGAGCAGTTCTTC. Its protein is CASSSYAGGSYNEQFF.

This clone was counted between two and nine times. The chain recombines TRBV4-2 with TRBJ1-4, with a tentative D call TRBD1 (6 bases). Germline assignment: CDR1 LGHNA and CDR2 YNFKEQ. Trimming cost V 1 base and J 0 bases, with 9 bases left between them. The CDR3 length is 16 residues. The CDR3 coding sequence is TGTGCCAGCAGCCAAGTACAGGGTGCAACTAATGAAAAACTGTTTTTT. Its protein is CASSQVQGATNEKLFF.

In its sample, this clone was seen a few times. This sequence joins TRBV24-1 and TRBJ2-5; TRBD1 agrees at 8 bases. The V and J ends lost 2 bases and 5 bases, in that order; junction bases with no gene match: 6. CDR1 and CDR2 (germline): KGHDR, SFDVKD. The CDR3 contains 15 residues. Here the CDR3 DNA reads TGTGCCACCAGTGATTCCACAAGGACAGGGGAGACCCAGTACTTC. Translated, it gives CATSDSTRTGETQYF.

The chain uses TRBV11-3 and TRBJ2-2, with 12 bases fitting TRBD2. This CDR3 region has 15 residues. Unmatched junction bases numbered 7, after V lost 8 bases and J lost 6 bases. Germline-derived CDR1 and CDR2 are SGHNT and YENEEA. In DNA form, the CDR3 reads TGTGCCAGCCACCCTAGCGGGAGGGCTCCCGGGGAGCTGTTTTTT. Encoded protein: CASHPSGRAPGELFF.

Written as DNA, the CDR3 is TGTGCCAGCAGTTACGTGAGCTCCTACGAGCAGTACGTC. This gives the protein CASSYVSSYEQYV. The chain carries TRBV6-2 or TRBV6-3 and TRBJ2-7; D is undetermined. Trimming took 2 bases from V and 0 from J, leaving 5 bases between them. This CDR3 contains 13 residues. CDR1 MNHEY and CDR2 SVGEGT come from the germline V gene.